These 32 T cell receptor beta chains share one sample of origin, sequenced in a study of response to subunit inactivated influenza vaccine. Via MiXCR, TCRdb re-called the RT-PCR reads, giving one row per CDR3 protein. The data show more than 400,000 distinct CDR3 sequences, approximately 7.7% seen once. The source was PBMCs from blood, collected 23 to 25 months after vaccination. All receptors derive from a man aged 50 to 69 who received an inactivated influenza vaccine.

The genes are TRBV20-1 and TRBJ1-4, with a tentative D call TRBD1 (6 bases). The germline gives CDR1 DFQATT, CDR2 SNEGSKA (reference sequence). Between the trimmed V and J ends, which lost 5 bases and 4 bases, there was a span of 8 bases. The CDR3 extends over 12 amino acids. CDR3 sequence (DNA): TGCAGTGCTGAACAGGGTAATGAAAAACTGTTTTTT. This codes for CSAEQGNEKLFF.

This clonotype was counted ten times or more. The chain links TRBV14 to TRBJ2-1; D is tentatively TRBD1 or TRBD2 (5 bases each). V was pared by 4 bases and J by 7 bases, with 14 bases between. The V gene's germline CDR1 is SGHDN and CDR2 FVKESK. CDR3 size: 14 residues. The CDR3 sequence is CASSLAPGSNEQFF. CDR3 DNA: TGTGCCAGCAGCCTAGCCCCAGGGAGTAATGAGCAGTTCTTC. The full variable domain, in which reference TRBV14 and TRBJ2-1 provide the parts outside the CDR3, is EAGVTQFPSHSVIEKGQTVTLRCDPISGHDNLYWYRRVMGKEIKFLLHFVKESKQDESGMPNNRFLAERTGGTYSTLKVQPAELEDSGVYFCASSLAPGSNEQFFGPGTRLTVL.

V and J are TRBV7-2 and TRBJ2-5, with D possibly matching TRBD2 (6 bases). Germline V gene sequence: CDR1 SGHTA, CDR2 FQGNSA. CDR3 length equals 13 residues. Trimming shortened V by 7 bases and J by 3 bases, and 12 bases separated the two germline ends. In nucleotides, the CDR3 is TGTGCCAGCACCCCCCGGGGGAAAGAGACCCAGTACTTC. It encodes CASTPRGKETQYF.

The V and J genes are TRBV21-1 and TRBJ2-7. TRBV21-1 is deemed a pseudogene. This CDR3 is built from 10 residues. CDR3 in amino acids: CASSNRQQYF. The CDR3 coding sequence is TGTGCCAGCAGCAACCGGCAGCAGTACTTC.

This clonotype came up a few times. This chain joins TRBV5-1 and TRBJ1-1; 7 nucleotides line up with TRBD1. CDR1 and CDR2 (germline): SGHRS, YFSETQ. V lost 6 bases to trimming and J lost 0 bases; unmatched junction nucleotides: 5. The CDR3 extends over 14 amino acids. Here the CDR3 reads CASNGGGLNTEAFF. The DNA of the CDR3 is TGCGCCAGCAACGGAGGGGGCCTGAACACTGAAGCTTTCTTT. The entire variable domain, with the rest obtained from reference TRBV5-1 and TRBJ1-1, is as follows: KAGVTQTPRYLIKTRGQQVTLSCSPISGHRSVSWYQQTPGQGLQFLFEYFSETQRNKGNFPGRFSGRQFSNSRSEMNVSTLELGDSALYLCASNGGGLNTEAFFGQGTRLTVV.

The chain is built from TRBV29-1 and TRBJ2-1; 9 bases fit TRBD2. Looked up from germline, CDR1 is SQVTM and CDR2 is ANQGSEA. The CDR3 sequence is 14 residues long. V trimming: 2 bases; J trimming: 8 bases; junction bases outside the gene matches: 7. This CDR3 is CSVEWLAGVDEQFF. CDR3 nucleotide sequence: TGCAGCGTTGAATGGTTAGCGGGAGTGGATGAGCAGTTCTTC.

This clonotype was counted ten times or more. The gene calls are TRBV10-3 and TRBJ1-2, with D possibly matching TRBD1 (5 bases). From germline, CDR1 is ENHRY and CDR2 SYGVKD. Trimming removed 7 bases at V and 2 bases at J, with 11 bases between. The CDR3 is made up of 13 amino acids. The CDR3 DNA is TGTGCCATCACCGCAGGGAACAACTATGGCTACACCTTC. Encoded protein: CAITAGNNYGYTF.

This clonotype turned up a few times. The gene calls are TRBV5-6 and TRBJ2-7; D may be TRBD2 (6 bases). The germline CDR1 and CDR2 sequences are SGHDT and YYEEEE. V was pared by 1 base and J by 2 bases, with 13 bases between. The CDR3 spans 15 residues. The DNA of the CDR3 is TGTGCCAGCAGCTTGTTGGAGGGCAGTCCCTACGAGCAGTACTTC. Amino acids: CASSLLEGSPYEQYF.

This clonotype was detected many times. The CDR3 region is CASSHGQGNTEAFF. The CDR3 nucleotides are TGTGCCAGCAGCCACGGACAGGGGAACACTGAAGCTTTCTTT. This chain uses TRBV12-3 or TRBV12-4 with TRBJ1-1, with 8 bases fitting TRBD1. The CDR3 contains 14 residues. V lost 6 bases and J lost 1; bases outside the gene matches: 4.

The rearrangement uses TRBV28 and TRBJ2-7, with 9 bases fitting TRBD1. The V gene's germline CDR1 is MDHEN and CDR2 SYDVKM. The CDR3 contains 14 residues. V lost 5 bases, J lost 5 bases, and 7 bases stayed unmatched. The CDR3 nucleotides read TGTGCCAGCAGTCCATTCCGACAGGGGGACGAGCAGTACTTC. This codes for CASSPFRQGDEQYF.

This clonotype was detected ten times or more. The J gene is TRBJ2-5, the V gene TRBV6-2 or TRBV6-3; a possible D gene is TRBD2 (5 bases). Germline loops: CDR1 MNHEY, CDR2 SVGEGT. The CDR3 spans 11 residues. V was trimmed by 10 bases and J by 3 bases, leaving 9 bases between them. The CDR3 nucleotides are TGTGCCACCTGGCGGGAAGAGACCCAGTACTTC. The encoded protein is CATWREETQYF.

This clonotype was seen more than once but under ten times. The chain has TRBV20-1 and TRBJ2-7; possible D gene TRBD2, 6 bases. CDR1 and CDR2 (germline): DFQATT, SNEGSKA (reference sequence). With 6 bases removed from V and 5 bases from J, the gap between germline ends came to 17 bases. The CDR3 consists of 13 residues. DNA for the CDR3: TGCAGTGCACCCCCGACGGGGGACCACGAGCAGTACTTC. The encoded protein is CSAPPTGDHEQYF.

The chain carries TRBV29-1 and TRBJ2-7, with D perhaps matching TRBD1 (5 bases). Germline CDR1 reads SQVTM; CDR2 reads ANQGSEA. V lost 2 bases and J 7 bases, leaving 15 bases between the germline ends. There are 13 residues in the CDR3. The CDR3 coding sequence is TGCAGCGTTGAACGGCCAGGGAAGGAGGAGCAGTACTTC. Its translation: CSVERPGKEEQYF.

This clonotype was observed many times. The CDR3 ends on some other residue instead of the conserved phenylalanine or tryptophan, so this is likely a read error. The DNA is omitted, as the CDR3 cannot be located on it reliably, and the CDR3 follows TCRdb's listing. J is TRBJ2-5 and V is TRBV20-1; TRBD1, the table's D call, lacks a check against the DNA. Inclusive of both ends, the CDR3 amounts to 8 amino acids. The germline V gene has CDR1 DFQATT and CDR2 SNEGSKA (reference sequence). The CDR3 sequence: CSATVGDL.

The V call is TRBV4-2, the J call TRBJ2-3; D might be TRBD2 (6 bases). The CDR3 totals 16 residues. Trimming removed 2 bases from V and 4 bases from J, with 16 bases in between. CDR1 is LGHNA and CDR2 is YNFKEQ in the germline V gene. This CDR3 is CASSQQAGMHADTQYF. CDR3 coding DNA: TGTGCCAGCAGCCAACAGGCGGGGATGCACGCAGATACGCAGTATTTT.

This clonotype was recorded at least ten times. V is TRBV25-1 and J is TRBJ2-7, with 10 bases lining up with TRBD2. Germline CDR1 reads MGHDK; CDR2 reads SYGVNS. After removal of 6 bases from V and 1 base from J, the junction contained 0 bases not matched to a gene. The CDR3 consists of 13 residues. CDR3: CASRLAGSYEQYF. CDR3 DNA sequence: TGTGCCAGCAGACTAGCGGGGTCCTACGAGCAGTACTTC.

The chain combines TRBV18 with TRBJ1-5, with D maybe TRBD1 (5 bases). CDR1 is KGHSH and CDR2 is LQKENI in the germline V gene. Trimming took 4 bases from V and 5 from J, leaving 18 bases between them. This CDR3 region has 16 residues. The CDR3 DNA reads TGTGCCAGCTCACTTTTCGGGGCCATCGGGGATCAGCCCCAGCATTTT. It translates to CASSLFGAIGDQPQHF.

This clonotype was seen at least ten times. This chain uses TRBV29-1 with TRBJ2-7; D is perhaps TRBD1 (7 bases). This CDR3 spans 15 amino acids. Germline-derived CDR1 and CDR2 are SQVTM and ANQGSEA. V dropped 6 bases and J dropped 0 bases, with 18 bases sitting between them. Here the CDR3 DNA reads TGCAGCGTGGCGGGAATGACAGGGAGCTCCTACGAGCAGTACTTC. Encoded protein: CSVAGMTGSSYEQYF.

This clonotype was observed a few times. The chain links TRBV6-1 to TRBJ2-2; D is perhaps TRBD1 or TRBD2 (6 bases each). From germline, CDR1 is MNHNS and CDR2 SASEGT. The CDR3 spans 13 residues. The V gene lost 8 bases and the J gene lost 8 bases, with 15 bases spanning the gap. The CDR3, as DNA: TGTGCCAGCGCCCGGGGGCTAGCTGGGGAGCTGTTTTTT. It specifies CASARGLAGELFF.

This clonotype was seen a handful of times. V gene TRBV5-1 combines with J gene TRBJ2-3; possibly TRBD1 or TRBD2 for D (5 bases each). V shed 0 bases and J shed 5 bases, with 10 bases lying between them. The CDR3 totals 14 residues. The V gene's germline CDR1 is SGHRS and CDR2 YFSETQ. The CDR3 DNA sequence: TGCGCCAGCAGCTTGGAATGGGGGATAGATACGCAGTATTTT. Translating it yields CASSLEWGIDTQYF.

The sample holds many counts of this clonotype. This chain connects TRBV9 to TRBJ2-7, with 7 bases lining up with TRBD1. There are 13 residues in the CDR3. Germline V gene data show CDR1 as SGDLS and CDR2 as YYNGEE. The ends lost 3 bases at V and 2 bases at J; junction bases unmatched: 2. CDR3 bases: TGTGCCAGCAGCGGAGACAGGGCCTACGAGCAGTACTTC. Encoded protein: CASSGDRAYEQYF.

This clonotype was seen a handful of times. The J gene is TRBJ2-6, the V gene TRBV6-5; 8 positions match TRBD1. V lost 0 bases and J lost 3; bases outside the gene matches: 7. Germline loops: CDR1 MNHEY, CDR2 SVGAGI. The CDR3 is made up of 18 amino acids. CDR3 protein: CASSYSRDRTFGANVLTF. The CDR3 nucleotides are TGTGCCAGCAGTTACTCTCGGGACAGGACGTTTGGGGCCAACGTCCTGACTTTC.

This clonotype was counted between two and nine times. This rearrangement joins TRBV20-1 to TRBJ2-1; D might be TRBD1 (6 bases). V lost 6 bases and J 8 bases, leaving 14 bases between the germline ends. Germline values: CDR1 DFQATT, CDR2 SNEGSKA (reference sequence). The CDR3 totals 12 residues. The CDR3 nucleotides read TGCAGTGCCACCGGGACAACCCATGAGCAGTTCTTC. It translates to CSATGTTHEQFF.

This clonotype was detected a few times. The V call is TRBV3-1, the J call TRBJ2-7, with 12 bases that match TRBD2. Germline V gene lookup returns CDR1 LGHDT and CDR2 YNNKEL (reference sequence). The junction had 3 bases not matched to a gene; V was cut back by 4 bases and J by 5 bases. The CDR3 totals 14 residues. The CDR3 protein is CASSPTSGRNEQYF. CDR3 sequence (DNA): TGTGCCAGCAGCCCCACTAGCGGGAGGAACGAGCAGTACTTC.

J is TRBJ2-3 and V is TRBV11-3; a possible D gene is TRBD1 (6 bases). The CDR3 is made up of 14 amino acids. Trimming shortened V by 2 bases and J by 7 bases, and 13 bases separated the two germline ends. CDR1 and CDR2 (germline): SGHNT, YENEEA. The CDR3, as DNA: TGTGCCAGCAGCTTATCACCGGGACAATATACGCAGTATTTT. It codes for CASSLSPGQYTQYF.

This clonotype has more than one count but fewer than ten. The chain carries TRBV20-1 and TRBJ1-5, with 7 bases that match TRBD1. Germline CDR1 DFQATT, CDR2 SNEGSKA (reference sequence). The CDR3 consists of 13 residues. The CDR3 protein is CSGQVTSNQPQHF. In DNA, the CDR3 is TGCAGCGGACAGGTTACTAGCAATCAGCCCCAGCATTTT.

This clonotype was counted a few times. The V and J genes are TRBV19 and TRBJ1-1; D is possibly TRBD1 (6 bases). Per the germline V gene, CDR1 is LNHDA and CDR2 is SQIVND (reference sequence). V gave up 3 bases and J gave up 1 base, with 15 bases separating them. The CDR3 extends over 16 amino acids. The CDR3 sequence: CASSMIGGRGNTEAFF. CDR3 nucleotides: TGTGCCAGTAGTATGATTGGAGGCAGGGGGAACACTGAAGCTTTCTTT.

The table lists this clonotype with a few counts. The chain couples TRBV6-2 or TRBV6-3 to TRBJ2-1; the D gene is possibly TRBD1 (5 bases). The V gene lost 4 bases and the J gene lost 14 bases, with 12 bases spanning the gap. The CDR3 runs 11 residues. The V gene's germline CDR1 is MNHEY and CDR2 SVGEGT. The chain's CDR3 is CASSSRVSEFF. The CDR3 nucleotides read TGTGCCAGCAGTTCCAGGGTATCGGAGTTCTTC.

The rearrangement joins TRBV20-1 to TRBJ1-3; no definite D call. The V gene's germline CDR1 is DFQATT and CDR2 SNEGSKA (reference sequence). V was cut by 5 bases and J by 4 bases, with 15 bases left in between. The CDR3 spans 14 residues. The CDR3 DNA reads TGCAGTGCTCCAGCGCAAGGGCAAGGAAACACCATATATTTT. Amino acid sequence: CSAPAQGQGNTIYF.

This clonotype was observed a few times. The chain links TRBV5-1 to TRBJ2-1, with TRBD2 identical over 9 bases. The V gene end was trimmed by 4 bases and the J gene end by 6 bases; junction bases not matched to a gene: 2. The CDR3 consists of 13 residues. Germline lookup yields CDR1 SGHRS and CDR2 YFSETQ. The CDR3 DNA sequence: TGCGCCAGCAGCGGTAGCGGGGGCAATGAGCAGTTCTTC. Its translation: CASSGSGGNEQFF.

This clonotype was seen many times. The gene calls are TRBV10-3 and TRBJ2-1; D possibly matches TRBD1 or TRBD2 (6 bases each). The CDR3 is made up of 12 amino acids. V lost 7 bases and J 8 bases, leaving 12 bases between the germline ends. Germline V gives CDR1 ENHRY, CDR2 SYGVKD. This chain's CDR3 is CAITARGDEQFF. Here the CDR3 DNA reads TGTGCCATCACTGCTAGGGGGGATGAGCAGTTCTTC.

The CDR3 spells CSAKIGVADTQYF. Written as DNA, the CDR3 is TGCAGTGCTAAGATTGGTGTTGCAGATACGCAGTATTTT. The genes are TRBV20-1 and TRBJ2-3; no clear D gene. Germline CDR1 and CDR2: DFQATT and SNEGSKA (reference sequence). The CDR3 runs 13 residues. V lost 4 bases, J lost 4 bases, and 12 bases lay in between.